Listed here is a single T cell receptor (beta chain). This sample was taken from a study of blood T cell repertoires in COVID-19. TCRdb's table, derived via immunoSEQ multiplex PCR, lists solely in-frame clones and lacks some. This sample carries approximately 400,000 clones, roughly 92% of them seen once, and the ten largest clones take about 0.9%. J gave up 4 bases and V 5 bases, and 4 bases lay outside the gene matches. The CDR3 contains 13 residues. Germline CDR1 is GTSNPN and CDR2 is SVGIG (reference sequence). This TCR was recovered from a woman aged 35 to 49 who had been exposed to COVID-19. The sample was PBMCs or T cells enriched from blood (not recorded which). The V gene is TRBV30, the J gene TRBJ1-1, with 10 bases fitting TRBD1. CDR3 region: CAWGGDRGTEAFF. The CDR3 DNA reads TGTGCCTGGGGGGGGGACAGGGGCACTGAAGCTTTCTTT.